Below, 6 T cell receptor beta chains from the same sample are listed, as sequenced in a study of long-term antiretroviral therapy in people with HIV. It was version v3.0 of the immunoSEQ assay that was run at survey level. The table came from immunoSEQ multiplex PCR; TCRdb's copy has only in-frame clones and leaves some out. In the table there are around 21,000 clones, 84% of which are singletons. The starting material was unsorted PBMCs, obtained 5.9 years after starting antiretroviral therapy. All receptors derive from a man aged 25 to 40 with HIV.

The chain combines TRBV19 with TRBJ1-5; 7 bases agree with TRBD1. Germline CDR1 is LNHDA and CDR2 is SQIVND (reference sequence). With V trimmed by 2 bases and J by 5 bases, 12 bases remained unmatched. CDR3 length equals 17 residues. CDR3 nucleotide sequence: TGTGCCAGTAGTATAAGTCCAGGGGGAGCCCCCGATCAGCCCCAGCATTTT. It is translated as CASSISPGGAPDQPQHF.

The chain has TRBV15 and TRBJ2-1, with D uncertain. CDR3 length: 17 amino acids. Germline CDR1 is LNHNV and CDR2 is YYDKDF (reference sequence). The V end was cut by 0 bases, the J end by 1 base, with 13 bases between. As DNA, the CDR3 is TGTGCCACCAGCAGAGAGGCAACGATGAATTCCTACAATGAGCAGTTCTTC. Protein: CATSREATMNSYNEQFF.

V is TRBV7-2 and J is TRBJ2-2; no firm D call. The CDR3 has 12 residues. V was pared by 6 bases and J by 2 bases, with 4 bases between. The germline V gene encodes CDR1 SGHTA and CDR2 FQGNSA. CDR3 in DNA: TGTGCCAGCAGACGTAACACCGGGGAGCTGTTTTTT. It yields the protein CASRRNTGELFF.

The chain links TRBV2 to TRBJ1-2; the D is unclear. CDR3 length: 15 amino acids. The germline CDR1 and CDR2 sequences are SNHLY and FYNNEI. Trimming pared 2 bases from V and 8 bases from J, leaving 18 bases between. The CDR3, as DNA: TGTGCCAGCAGTGAAAAGGCAGCCAACTATGAAGGCTACACCTTC. Translated, it gives CASSEKAANYEGYTF.

The V call is TRBV28, the J call TRBJ1-1; TRBD1 matches 7 bases. Per the germline V gene, CDR1 is MDHEN and CDR2 is SYDVKM. After removal of 8 bases from V and 2 bases from J, the junction contained 2 bases not matched to a gene. The CDR3 loop spans 12 amino acids. The chain's CDR3 is CASQGGNTEAFF. CDR3 coding DNA: TGTGCCAGCCAGGGGGGTAACACTGAAGCTTTCTTT.

The chain has TRBV4-2 and TRBJ2-2; D tentatively fits TRBD1 or TRBD2 (5 bases each). The CDR3 covers 17 residues. With 2 bases removed from V and 5 bases from J, the gap between germline ends came to 18 bases. Germline V CDR1 and CDR2: LGHNA, YNFKEQ. The CDR3 sequence is CASSQPTGTPLTGELFF. CDR3 bases: TGTGCCAGCAGCCAACCCACCGGGACCCCCCTAACCGGGGAGCTGTTTTTT.